This passage covers 2 T cell receptor beta chains from one sample sequenced in a study of T cells generated in artificial thymic organoids. Separate semi-nested PCRs amplified TCRalpha and TCRbeta libraries using constant-region reverse primers in TRAC or TRBC. A single record per CDR3 protein comes from TCRdb applying MiXCR to the 5' RACE reads. The table lists 5,600 or so distinct CDR3 sequences, roughly 32% of them singletons. Sequenced sample: naive CD8+ T cells from blood. Subset of the sample: CD3+TCRalphabeta+CD8SP T cells; for blood, CD45RO-CCR7+ naive CD8+ T cells. These receptors originate from a human donor who gave cord blood stem cells for thymic organoid culture, a cardiac surgery patient who gave postnatal thymus, or a blood donor (not recorded which).

The chain has TRBV4-1 and TRBJ1-2; the D is unclear. The CDR3 loop spans 16 amino acids. Germline CDR1 and CDR2: MGHRA and YSYEKL. With 1 base removed from V and 3 bases from J, the gap between germline ends came to 15 bases. DNA of the CDR3: TGCGCCAGCAGCCAAGTTCTAACCCCGATGGACTATGGCTACACCTTC. Translation: CASSQVLTPMDYGYTF.

This clonotype is deemed medium-sized. The chain links TRBV5-5 to TRBJ2-7, with 10 bases fitting TRBD1. This CDR3 has 15 amino acids. The germline V gene encodes CDR1 SGHKS and CDR2 YYEKEE (reference sequence). Trimming at V came to 3 bases and at J to 3 bases, leaving 6 bases not matched to a gene. The CDR3 loop reads CASSSDRGHLYEQYF. For the CDR3, the DNA is TGTGCCAGCAGCTCCGACAGGGGGCATCTCTACGAGCAGTACTTC.